This passage covers 6 T cell receptor beta chains from one sample sequenced in a study of CD8+CD57+ T cells in acquired aplastic anemia. Profiling that covered TCR beta VDJ and CDR3 relied on genomic DNA as its template. TCRdb reprocessed the reads via MiXCR and lists one record per CDR3 protein. This sample has 150,000 to 200,000 distinct CDR3 sequences, with 35% to 55% found just once. Sequences were obtained from sorted CD4+, CD8+, or CD8+CD57+ T cells (not recorded which) from PBMCs. All receptors derive from a human donor in good health.

This clonotype occurred many times. The chain links TRBV11-2 to TRBJ1-3, with 8 bases fitting TRBD1. Per germline, CDR1 SGHAT and CDR2 FQNNGV. The CDR3 length is 17 residues. V dropped 5 bases and J dropped 4; count of bases not matched to a gene: 13. The CDR3: CASSLLMGWDRGNTIYF. The CDR3 region has the DNA TGTGCCAGCAGCCTGTTAATGGGGTGGGACAGGGGAAACACCATATATTTT.

The chain is built from TRBV6-5 and TRBJ2-1; possibly TRBD2 for D (6 bases). This CDR3 has 15 residues. Looked up from germline, CDR1 is MNHEY and CDR2 is SVGAGI. V shed 6 bases and J shed 4 bases, with 16 bases lying between them. The chain's CDR3 is CASSQAGPLYNEQFF. CDR3 bases: TGTGCCAGCAGCCAGGCGGGACCGCTATACAATGAGCAGTTCTTC.

The chain uses TRBV5-1 and TRBJ2-2; D gene uncertain. The CDR3 spans 15 residues. The germline gives CDR1 SGHRS, CDR2 YFSETQ. V was pared by 6 bases and J by 8 bases, with 20 bases between. The CDR3 DNA sequence: TGCGCCAGCACCACGGGCGCGATTGGTTTTGGGGAGCTGTTTTTT. Translation: CASTTGAIGFGELFF.

The V gene is TRBV7-6, the J gene TRBJ2-2; 10 bases line up with TRBD1. The V segment lost 4 bases and the J segment 4 bases; nucleotides outside the gene matches: 6. CDR1 and CDR2 from the germline V gene are SGHVS and FNYEAQ. The CDR3 covers 16 residues. CDR3 sequence reads: CASSSRQGARTGELFF. CDR3 DNA sequence: TGTGCCAGCAGCTCACGACAGGGGGCTCGCACCGGGGAGCTGTTTTTT. Full variable domain (remainder filled in from reference TRBV7-6 and TRBJ2-2): GAGVSQSPRYKVTKRGQDVALRCDPISGHVSLYWYRQALGQGPEFLTYFNYEAQQDKSGLPNDRFSAERPEGSISTLTIQRTEQRDSAMYRCASSSRQGARTGELFFGEGSRLTVL.

The chain employs TRBV9 and TRBJ2-5, with D unclear. This CDR3 is 13 amino acids long. Germline lookup yields CDR1 SGDLS and CDR2 YYNGEE. V was trimmed by 0 bases and J by 6 bases, leaving 9 bases between them. The CDR3 region is CASSVGRGQTQYF. The CDR3 DNA reads as TGTGCCAGCAGCGTAGGCCGTGGACAGACCCAGTACTTC.

This rearrangement joins TRBV25-1 to TRBJ2-6, with 7 bases lining up with TRBD2. Germline-derived CDR1 and CDR2 are MGHDK and SYGVNS. J was trimmed by 0 bases and V by 6 bases; bases with no gene match: 11. CDR3 length: 18 amino acids. The CDR3 coding sequence is TGTGCCAGCAGCTTCTCATGGGGGGGAGGCTCTGGGGCCAACGTCCTGACTTTC. This codes for CASSFSWGGGSGANVLTF.